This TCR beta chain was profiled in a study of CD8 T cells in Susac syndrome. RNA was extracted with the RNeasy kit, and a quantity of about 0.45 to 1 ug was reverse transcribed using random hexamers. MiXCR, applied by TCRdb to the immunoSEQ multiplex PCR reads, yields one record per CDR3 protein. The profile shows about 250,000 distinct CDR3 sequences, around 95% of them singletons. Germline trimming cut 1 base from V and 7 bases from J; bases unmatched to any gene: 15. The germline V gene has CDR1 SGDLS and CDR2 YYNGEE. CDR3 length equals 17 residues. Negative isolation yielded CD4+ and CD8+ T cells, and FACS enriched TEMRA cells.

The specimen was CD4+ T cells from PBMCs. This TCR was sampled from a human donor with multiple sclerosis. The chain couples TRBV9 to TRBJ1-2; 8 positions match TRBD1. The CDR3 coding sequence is TGTGCCAGCAGCGTATCAGCCGATGGGGAAGACAGGGGTGGCTACACCTTC. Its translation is CASSVSADGEDRGGYTF.